These 10 T cell receptor beta chains were sequenced from one sample in a study of a mutant IDH1 vaccine in newly diagnosed glioma. Their recognized antigens are unknown. As to time point: week 23, last vaccination. All doses held 300 ug of mutant IDH1 20-mer peptide, with topical imiquimod. Sequenced by immunoSEQ multiplex PCR; TCRdb stores in-frame clones only, minus some. Here the sample spans just over 65,000 clones, over 70% being singletons. This specimen was PBMCs, taken from a glioma patient whose treatment included an IDH1 peptide vaccine. The receptors come from a man between 18 and 29 years old with glioma.

This clone has only a few counts. The chain uses TRBV18 and TRBJ1-4; unclear D gene. The V end lost 5 bases, the J end lost 8 bases, and 12 bases lay between the germline ends. Per the germline V gene, CDR1 is KGHSH and CDR2 is LQKENI. The CDR3 consists of 13 residues. This CDR3 reads CASSSQPNEKLFF. In DNA, the CDR3 is TGTGCCAGCTCATCGCAGCCGAACGAAAAACTGTTTTTT.

The chain combines TRBV5-6 with TRBJ2-7; D is ambiguous. V was clipped by 4 bases and J by 5 bases, with 19 bases between them. This CDR3 is 15 amino acids long. The germline V gene has CDR1 SGHDT and CDR2 YYEEEE. DNA for the CDR3: TGTGCCAGCAGCCGCCCTCGAGGATTTGTGGACGAGCAGTACTTC. As protein: CASSRPRGFVDEQYF. Full variable domain (remainder filled in from reference TRBV5-6 and TRBJ2-7): DAGVTQSPTHLIKTRGQQVTLRCSPKSGHDTVSWYQQALGQGPQFIFQYYEEEERQRGNFPDRFSGHQFPNYSSELNVNALLLGDSALYLCASSRPRGFVDEQYFGPGTRLTVT.

The chain employs TRBV7-2 and TRBJ1-5, with D unclear. The CDR3 runs 13 residues. Between the trimmed V and J ends, which lost 5 bases and 0 bases, there was a span of 5 bases. Per germline, CDR1 SGHTA and CDR2 FQGNSA. CDR3 protein: CASSDYSNQPQHF. In DNA, the CDR3 is TGTGCCAGCAGCGACTATAGCAATCAGCCCCAGCATTTT.

This rearrangement joins TRBV18 to TRBJ2-7; D is possibly TRBD2 (5 bases). Trimming took off 4 bases at V and 4 bases at J, with 17 bases between the two ends. The CDR3 consists of 15 residues. Germline CDR1 reads KGHSH; CDR2 reads LQKENI. DNA for the CDR3: TGTGCCAGCTCACGAGGGCAGTGGGTCTCTTACGAGCAGTACTTC. This codes for CASSRGQWVSYEQYF.

The V call is TRBV28, the J call TRBJ1-5; TRBD1 matches at 11 bases. The CDR3 runs to 18 residues. Germline values: CDR1 MDHEN, CDR2 SYDVKM. With V trimmed by 5 bases and J by 4 bases, 13 bases remained unmatched. The CDR3 loop reads CASSTHLIGTGGNQPQHF. The CDR3, as DNA: TGTGCCAGCAGTACCCACCTTATCGGGACAGGGGGGAATCAGCCCCAGCATTTT.

The V gene is TRBV28, the J gene TRBJ1-2; D is possibly TRBD1 (6 bases). CDR1 and CDR2 (germline): MDHEN, SYDVKM. Trimming left V 6 bases short and J 5 bases short, with 19 bases between. This CDR3 spans 15 amino acids. For the CDR3, the DNA is TGTGCCAGCAGCCTTCTCCCAGGGGCAGAGTATGGCTACACCTTC. This sequence encodes CASSLLPGAEYGYTF.

By its share, this clone is medium-sized. CDR3 bases: TGTGCCAGCAGCCTCCGGGACAGGACATATGGCTACACCTTC. The encoded protein is CASSLRDRTYGYTF. V gene TRBV7-8 combines with J gene TRBJ1-2, with TRBD1 matching over 8 bases. V shed 5 bases, J shed 5 bases, and the junction held 7 bases outside the gene matches. The CDR3 is 14 amino acids. The germline V gene has CDR1 SGHVS and CDR2 FQNEAQ.

This chain connects TRBV5-1 to TRBJ1-4, with TRBD1 matching 11 bases. From germline, CDR1 is SGHRS and CDR2 YFSETQ. V was pared by 3 bases and J by 0 bases, with 7 bases of the junction left unmatched. The CDR3 runs 18 residues. Written as DNA, the CDR3 is TGCGCCAGCAGCTACGGACAGGGGGCTTCTCCAACTAATGAAAAACTGTTTTTT. Translated, it gives CASSYGQGASPTNEKLFF.

This clone was detected a few times. The CDR3 is CASSLKQPMNTEAFF. In DNA form, the CDR3 reads TGTGCCAGCAGCTTAAAACAGCCTATGAACACTGAAGCTTTCTTT. The chain joins TRBV7-9 to TRBJ1-1; D unresolved. V lost 2 bases and J lost 0, with 10 bases in between. This CDR3 spans 15 amino acids. The germline CDR1 and CDR2 sequences are SEHNR and FQNEAQ (reference sequence).

The chain's CDR3 is CSARKANTIYF. The CDR3, as DNA: TGCAGTGCTAGAAAGGCGAACACCATATATTTT. This chain links TRBV20-1 with TRBJ1-3; no reliable D call. Germline CDR1 DFQATT, CDR2 SNEGSKA (reference sequence). The CDR3 consists of 11 residues. V lost 2 bases and J lost 7, with 6 bases in between.